This TCR beta chain was recorded in a study of blood T cell repertoires in COVID-19. Across the study: From the United States, Italy and Spain came samples of acute and convalescent COVID-19. Sample material is recorded as cDNA or gDNA derived from T cells, B-cell-depleted T cells, or PBMCs.

Germline V lookup: CDR1 SGDLS, CDR2 YYNGEE. The CDR3 spans 19 residues. V was clipped by 3 bases and J by 8 bases; unmatched bases: 14. In the original analysis: Amplified reference gene primers provided the basis for estimating nucleated cell counts. Sequencing was performed with immunoSEQ multiplex PCR; in TCRdb, only in-frame clones are kept and a portion is missing. V and J calls plus clone size are reproduced from that table; the DNA served to infer D and trimming. Here the sample spans 270,000 or so clones, about 87% being singletons. J is TRBJ2-1 and V is TRBV9; 16 bases are a match to TRBD2. The TCR was taken from a human donor in a cohort sampled during active COVID-19. Material for sequencing was peripheral blood. CDR3 in amino acids: CASSASGTSGRALIYEQFF. The CDR3 DNA sequence: TGTGCCAGCAGCGCCTCAGGGACTAGCGGGAGGGCGCTTATCTATGAGCAGTTCTTC.